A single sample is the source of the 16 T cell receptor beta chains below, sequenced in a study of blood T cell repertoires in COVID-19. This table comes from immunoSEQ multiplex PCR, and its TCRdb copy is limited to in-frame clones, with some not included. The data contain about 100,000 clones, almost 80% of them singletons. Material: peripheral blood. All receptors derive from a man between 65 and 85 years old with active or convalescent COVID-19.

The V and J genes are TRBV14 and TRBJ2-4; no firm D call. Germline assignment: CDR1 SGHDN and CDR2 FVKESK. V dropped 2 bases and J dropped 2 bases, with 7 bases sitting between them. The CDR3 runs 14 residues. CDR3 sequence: CASSQPGSKNIQYF. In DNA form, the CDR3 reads TGTGCCAGCAGCCAACCAGGCTCCAAAAACATTCAGTACTTC.

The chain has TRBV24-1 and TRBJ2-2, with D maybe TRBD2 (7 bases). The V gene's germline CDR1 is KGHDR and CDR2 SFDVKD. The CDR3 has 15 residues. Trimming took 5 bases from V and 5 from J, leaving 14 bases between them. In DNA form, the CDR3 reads TGTGCCACCAGTGGGCTCGGGGGGCAAACCGGGGAGCTGTTTTTT. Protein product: CATSGLGGQTGELFF.

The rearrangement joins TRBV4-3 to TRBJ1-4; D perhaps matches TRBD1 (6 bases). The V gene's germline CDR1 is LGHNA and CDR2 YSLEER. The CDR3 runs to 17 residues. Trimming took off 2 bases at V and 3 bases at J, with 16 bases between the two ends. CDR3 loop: CASSQQQGLGSNEKLFF. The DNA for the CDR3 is TGCGCCAGCAGCCAACAACAGGGTTTGGGATCTAATGAAAAACTGTTTTTT.

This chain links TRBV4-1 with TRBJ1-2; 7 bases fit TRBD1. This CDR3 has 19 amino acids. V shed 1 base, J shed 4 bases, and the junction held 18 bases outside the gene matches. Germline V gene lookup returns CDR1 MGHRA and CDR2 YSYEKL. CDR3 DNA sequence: TGCGCCAGCAGCCAAGGCCTCCGGGACAGCGCGAATGGGGTCTATGGCTACACCTTC. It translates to CASSQGLRDSANGVYGYTF.

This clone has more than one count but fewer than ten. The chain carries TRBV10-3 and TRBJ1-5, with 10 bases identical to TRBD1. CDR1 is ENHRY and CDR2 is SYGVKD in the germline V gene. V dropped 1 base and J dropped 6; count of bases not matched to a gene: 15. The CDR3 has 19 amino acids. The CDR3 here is CAISEFPVGQGFLFQPQHF. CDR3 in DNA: TGTGCCATCAGTGAGTTCCCGGTGGGACAGGGGTTTTTGTTTCAGCCCCAGCATTTT.

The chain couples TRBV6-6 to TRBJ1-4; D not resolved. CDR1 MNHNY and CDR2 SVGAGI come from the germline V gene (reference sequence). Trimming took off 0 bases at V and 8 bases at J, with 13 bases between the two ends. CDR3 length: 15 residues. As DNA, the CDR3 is TGTGCCAGCAGTTACTCTCGAGGGTTCAGCGAAAAACTGTTTTTT. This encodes CASSYSRGFSEKLFF.

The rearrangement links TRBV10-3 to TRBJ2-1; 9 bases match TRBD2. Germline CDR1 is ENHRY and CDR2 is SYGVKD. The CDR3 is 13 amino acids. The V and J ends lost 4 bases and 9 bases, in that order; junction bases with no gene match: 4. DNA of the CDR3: TGTGCCATCAGTGGGCTAGCGGGGACTGAGCAGTTCTTC. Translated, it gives CAISGLAGTEQFF.

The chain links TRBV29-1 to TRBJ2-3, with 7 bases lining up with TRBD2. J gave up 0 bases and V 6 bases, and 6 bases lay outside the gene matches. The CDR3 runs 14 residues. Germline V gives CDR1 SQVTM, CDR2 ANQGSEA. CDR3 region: CSVTRGDSTDTQYF. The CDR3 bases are TGCAGCGTCACCCGGGGGGACAGCACAGATACGCAGTATTTT.

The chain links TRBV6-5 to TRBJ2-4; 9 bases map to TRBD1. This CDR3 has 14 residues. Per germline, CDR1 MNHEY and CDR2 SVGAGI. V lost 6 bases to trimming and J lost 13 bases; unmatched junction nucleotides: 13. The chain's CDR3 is CASRTGTGPPGQYF. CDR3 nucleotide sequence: TGTGCCAGCAGAACCGGGACAGGGCCACCGGGACAGTACTTC.

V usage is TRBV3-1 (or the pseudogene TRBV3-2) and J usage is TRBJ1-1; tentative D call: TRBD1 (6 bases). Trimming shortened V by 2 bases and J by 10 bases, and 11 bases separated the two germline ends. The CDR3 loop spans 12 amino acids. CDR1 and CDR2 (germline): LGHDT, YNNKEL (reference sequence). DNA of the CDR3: TGTGCCAGCAGCCAAACAGGGATTTTAGCTTTCTTT. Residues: CASSQTGILAFF.

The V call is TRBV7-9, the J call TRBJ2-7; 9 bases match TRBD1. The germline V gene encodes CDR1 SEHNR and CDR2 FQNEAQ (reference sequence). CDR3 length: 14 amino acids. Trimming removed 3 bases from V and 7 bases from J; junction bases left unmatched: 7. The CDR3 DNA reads TGTGCCAGCAGCTTTTGGACAGGGGAGGGGGAGCAGTACTTC. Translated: CASSFWTGEGEQYF.

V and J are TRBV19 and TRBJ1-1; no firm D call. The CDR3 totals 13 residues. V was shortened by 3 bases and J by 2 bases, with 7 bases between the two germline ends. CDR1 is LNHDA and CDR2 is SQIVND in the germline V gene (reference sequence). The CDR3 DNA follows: TGTGCCAGTAGTATCCGAGTTAACACTGAAGCTTTCTTT. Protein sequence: CASSIRVNTEAFF.

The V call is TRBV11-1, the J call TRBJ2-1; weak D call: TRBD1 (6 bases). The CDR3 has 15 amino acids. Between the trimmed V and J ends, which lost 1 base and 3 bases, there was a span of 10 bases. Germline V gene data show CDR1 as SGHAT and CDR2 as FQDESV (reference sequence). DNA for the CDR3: TGTGCCAGCAGCTTAGGAACAGGGATCTACAATGAGCAGTTCTTC. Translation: CASSLGTGIYNEQFF.

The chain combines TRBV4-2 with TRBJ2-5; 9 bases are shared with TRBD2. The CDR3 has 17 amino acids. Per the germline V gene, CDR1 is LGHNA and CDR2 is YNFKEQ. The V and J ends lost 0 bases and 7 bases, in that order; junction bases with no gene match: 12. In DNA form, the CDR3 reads TGTGCCAGCAGCCAAGATGGGGGGCTAGCGGGGTTCGGGACCCAGTACTTC. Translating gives CASSQDGGLAGFGTQYF.

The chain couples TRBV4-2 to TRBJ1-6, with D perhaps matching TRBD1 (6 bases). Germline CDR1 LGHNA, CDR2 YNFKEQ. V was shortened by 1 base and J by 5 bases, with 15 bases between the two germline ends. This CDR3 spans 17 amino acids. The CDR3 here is CASSQVGGHLDNSPLHF. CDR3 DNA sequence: TGTGCCAGCAGCCAAGTGGGGGGGCACCTGGATAATTCACCCCTCCACTTT.

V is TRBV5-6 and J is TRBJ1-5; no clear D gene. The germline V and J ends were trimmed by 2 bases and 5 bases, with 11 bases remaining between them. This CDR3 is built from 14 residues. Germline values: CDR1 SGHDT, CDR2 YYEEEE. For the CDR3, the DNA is TGTGCCAGCAGCTTAAATTTCGGGGATCAGCCCCAGCATTTT. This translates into CASSLNFGDQPQHF.